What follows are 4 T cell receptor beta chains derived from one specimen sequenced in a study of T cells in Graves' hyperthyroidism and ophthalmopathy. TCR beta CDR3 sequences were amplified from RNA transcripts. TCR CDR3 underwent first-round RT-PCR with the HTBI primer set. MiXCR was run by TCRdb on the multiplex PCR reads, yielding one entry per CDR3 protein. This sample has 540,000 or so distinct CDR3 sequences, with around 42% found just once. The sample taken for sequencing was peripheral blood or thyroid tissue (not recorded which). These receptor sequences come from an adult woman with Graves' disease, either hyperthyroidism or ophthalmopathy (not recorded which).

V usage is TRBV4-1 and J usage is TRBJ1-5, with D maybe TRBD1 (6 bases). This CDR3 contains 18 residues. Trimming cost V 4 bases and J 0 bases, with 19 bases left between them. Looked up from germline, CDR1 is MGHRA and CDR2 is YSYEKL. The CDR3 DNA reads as TGCGCCAGCAGCCTGATACAGGGAATTTCGTATAGCAATCAGCCCCAGCATTTT. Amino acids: CASSLIQGISYSNQPQHF.

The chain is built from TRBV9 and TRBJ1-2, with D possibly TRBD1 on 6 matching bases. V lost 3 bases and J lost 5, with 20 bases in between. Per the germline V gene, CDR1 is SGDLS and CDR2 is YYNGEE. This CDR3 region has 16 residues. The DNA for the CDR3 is TGTGCCAGCAGCGCCGCTTTGGGGGGCAGCTGGTATGGCTACACCTTC. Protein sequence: CASSAALGGSWYGYTF.

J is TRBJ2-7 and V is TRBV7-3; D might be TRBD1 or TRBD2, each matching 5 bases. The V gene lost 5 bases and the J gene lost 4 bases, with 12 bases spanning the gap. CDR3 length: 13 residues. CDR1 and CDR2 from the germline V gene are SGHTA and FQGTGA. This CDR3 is CASSRDGLYEQYF. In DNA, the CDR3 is TGTGCCAGCAGCCGGGACGGACTTTACGAGCAGTACTTC.

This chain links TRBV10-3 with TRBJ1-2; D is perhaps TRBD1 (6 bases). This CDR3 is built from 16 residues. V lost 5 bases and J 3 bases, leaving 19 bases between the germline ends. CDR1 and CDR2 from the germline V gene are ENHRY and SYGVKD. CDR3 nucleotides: TGTGCCATCAGTCAAATGGGGGGCAGAACAGACTATGGCTACACCTTC. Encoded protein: CAISQMGGRTDYGYTF.